The 5 T cell receptor beta chains listed next were all sequenced from one sample in a study of beta chain features in type 1 diabetes. TCRB transcripts that were expressed got sequenced, as all of the isolated RNA had been reverse transcribed. Here immunoSEQ multiplex PCR was the method, and the copy in TCRdb shows in-frame clones only, minus some. In the table there are 450,000 to 600,000 clones, 30% of which are singletons. The sequencing sample was made of naive CD4+ T cells from blood. Source of these receptors: a man aged 18 to 30 in good health.

This clone came up a few times. The V gene is TRBV30, the J gene TRBJ1-1; a weak D match, TRBD1 (6 bases). V was pared by 4 bases and J by 4 bases, with 10 bases between. The germline gives CDR1 GTSNPN, CDR2 SVGIG (reference sequence). The CDR3 loop spans 12 amino acids. In nucleotides, the CDR3 is TGTGCCTGGAAGGGAGGGGGCACTGAAGCTTTCTTT. It is translated as CAWKGGGTEAFF.

This clone appeared a few times. The rearrangement links TRBV11-2 to TRBJ2-1; 11 bases are a match to TRBD2. This CDR3 is 15 amino acids long. V lost 8 bases to trimming and J lost 0 bases; unmatched junction nucleotides: 3. Germline CDR1 reads SGHAT; CDR2 reads FQNNGV. The CDR3 loop reads CASRTSGSSYNEQFF. Written as DNA, the CDR3 is TGTGCCAGCCGCACTAGCGGGAGCTCCTACAATGAGCAGTTCTTC.

The CDR3 coding sequence is TGTGCCACCAGCAGAGTTTTTTACGAGCAGTTCTTC. Encoded protein: CATSRVFYEQFF. This rearrangement joins TRBV15 to TRBJ2-1; D not certain. The germline gives CDR1 LNHNV, CDR2 YYDKDF (reference sequence). V lost 1 base, J lost 10 bases, and 8 bases lay in between. This CDR3 is 12 amino acids long. The full variable domain, its missing parts supplied by reference TRBV15 and TRBJ2-1, is DAMVIQNPRYQVTQFGKPVTLSCSQTLNHNVMYWYQQKSSQAPKLLFHYYDKDFNNEADTPDNFQSRRPNTSFCFLDIRSPGLGDTAMYLCATSRVFYEQFFGPGTRLTVL.

In DNA, the CDR3 is TGTGCCTGGGGGCTGGCAGATACGCAGTATTTT. It codes for CAWGLADTQYF. This sequence joins TRBV30 and TRBJ2-3; D unclear. There are 11 residues in the CDR3. The V gene's germline CDR1 is GTSNPN and CDR2 SVGIG (reference sequence). The ends were cut back, 5 bases at V and 4 bases at J, with 7 bases in the middle.

This clone came up a few times. The chain is built from TRBV28 and TRBJ2-7; D gene uncertain. The CDR3 spans 12 residues. CDR1 is MDHEN and CDR2 is SYDVKM in the germline V gene. V gave up 6 bases and J gave up 2 bases, with 8 bases separating them. DNA of the CDR3: TGTGCCAGCAGCCTCGGTACCTACGAGCAGTACTTC. Its protein product is CASSLGTYEQYF.